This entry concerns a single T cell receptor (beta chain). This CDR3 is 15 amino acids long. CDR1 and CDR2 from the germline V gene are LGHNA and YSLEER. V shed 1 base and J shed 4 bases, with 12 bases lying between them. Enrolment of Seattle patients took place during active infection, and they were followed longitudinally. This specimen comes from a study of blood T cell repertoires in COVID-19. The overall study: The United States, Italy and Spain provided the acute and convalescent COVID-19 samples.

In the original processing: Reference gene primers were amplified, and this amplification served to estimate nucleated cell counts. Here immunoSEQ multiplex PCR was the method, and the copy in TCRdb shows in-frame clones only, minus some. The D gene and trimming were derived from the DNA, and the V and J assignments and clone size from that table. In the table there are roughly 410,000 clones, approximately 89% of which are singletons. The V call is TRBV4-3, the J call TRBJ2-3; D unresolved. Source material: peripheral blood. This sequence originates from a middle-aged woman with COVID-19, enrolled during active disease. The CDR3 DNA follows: TGCGCCAGCAGCCAAGGGGTTAGTCAGGCAGATACGCAGTATTTT. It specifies CASSQGVSQADTQYF.